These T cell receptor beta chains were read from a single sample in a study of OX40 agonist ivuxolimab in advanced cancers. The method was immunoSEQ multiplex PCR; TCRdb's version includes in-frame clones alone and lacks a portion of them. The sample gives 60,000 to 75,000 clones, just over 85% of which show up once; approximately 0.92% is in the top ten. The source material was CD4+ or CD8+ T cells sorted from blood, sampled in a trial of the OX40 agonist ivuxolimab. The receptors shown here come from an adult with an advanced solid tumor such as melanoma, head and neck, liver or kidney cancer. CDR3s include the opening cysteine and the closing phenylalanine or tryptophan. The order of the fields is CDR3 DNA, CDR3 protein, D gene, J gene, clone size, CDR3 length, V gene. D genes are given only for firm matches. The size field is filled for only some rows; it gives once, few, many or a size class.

DNA: TGTGCCTGGAGTGCGGACAGCAAAGAGACCCAGTACTTC
CDR3: CAWSADSKETQYF
D: -
J: TRBJ2-5
size: once
length: 13
V: TRBV30

DNA: TGCGCCAGCAGCTTGGGCCCTAGCGGGGGTTCCTACGAGCAGTACTTC
CDR3: CASSLGPSGGSYEQYF
D: TRBD2
J: TRBJ2-7
size: -
length: 16
V: TRBV5-1

DNA: TGTGCCAGCACGAGGCAGGGAGCCTCCTACGAGCAGTACTTC
CDR3: CASTRQGASYEQYF
D: -
J: TRBJ2-7
size: -
length: 14
V: TRBV2

DNA: TGTGCCAGCAGTAGATACAGGGGACAAAACTACGAGCAGTACTTC
CDR3: CASSRYRGQNYEQYF
D: TRBD1
J: TRBJ2-7
size: -
length: 15
V: TRBV6-6

DNA: TGCAGCGTTGCCGGGTCCGTGGGAGAGACCCAGTACTTC
CDR3: CSVAGSVGETQYF
D: -
J: TRBJ2-5
size: -
length: 13
V: TRBV29-1

DNA: TGTGCCAGCAGCCCACAAGAGACCCAGTACTTC
CDR3: CASSPQETQYF
D: -
J: TRBJ2-5
size: -
length: 11
V: TRBV11-2

DNA: TGCGCCAGCAGTGGGCCAGGGCTTAATGAAAAACTGTTTTTT
CDR3: CASSGPGLNEKLFF
D: -
J: TRBJ1-4
size: once
length: 14
V: TRBV10-1

DNA: TGTGCCAGCAGCTTAGGTAGACAGGGGAATCAGCCCCAGCATTTT
CDR3: CASSLGRQGNQPQHF
D: TRBD1
J: TRBJ1-5
size: -
length: 15
V: TRBV7-2

DNA: TGTGCCAGCAGTGTTTATCGGGGCAATTCACCCCTCCACTTT
CDR3: CASSVYRGNSPLHF
D: -
J: TRBJ1-6
size: few
length: 14
V: TRBV2

DNA: TGTGCCAGCAGCTGGGGGTTCGTTCAGGGTGATAGAGAGACCCAGTACTTC
CDR3: CASSWGFVQGDRETQYF
D: -
J: TRBJ2-5
size: -
length: 17
V: TRBV5-4

DNA: TGTGCCAGCAGCTTACATAATCGACAGGGGGCCTTGTTGTCTGGAAACACCATATATTTT
CDR3: CASSLHNRQGALLSGNTIYF
D: TRBD1
J: TRBJ1-3
size: few
length: 20
V: TRBV13

DNA: TGTGCCAGCAGCTTAGACCGGACTGAAGCTTTCTTT
CDR3: CASSLDRTEAFF
D: -
J: TRBJ1-1
size: -
length: 12
V: TRBV11-2

DNA: TGTGCCAGCAGCTTAGGGACAAATACTGAAGCTTTCTTT
CDR3: CASSLGTNTEAFF
D: -
J: TRBJ1-1
size: once
length: 13
V: TRBV7-3

DNA: TGTGCCAGCTCGCGGGGGGCGATCTCTGGAAACACCATATATTTT
CDR3: CASSRGAISGNTIYF
D: -
J: TRBJ1-3
size: -
length: 15
V: TRBV28

DNA: TGTGCCAGCAGCCTTGGGACCGGATCATTTAGCACAGATACGCAGTATTTT
CDR3: CASSLGTGSFSTDTQYF
D: -
J: TRBJ2-3
size: -
length: 17
V: TRBV27

DNA: TGTGCCAGCTCACCAAATCAACGGGGAACCAGCACAGATACGCAGTATTTT
CDR3: CASSPNQRGTSTDTQYF
D: -
J: TRBJ2-3
size: -
length: 17
V: TRBV18

DNA: TGCGCCAGCAGCTTGGGGGACTACCGAAGGTTAAGAGAGACCCAGTACTTC
CDR3: CASSLGDYRRLRETQYF
D: TRBD2
J: TRBJ2-5
size: -
length: 17
V: TRBV5-1

DNA: TGTGCCAGCAGTTATGCGGGTGCTGAGGGCTACGAGCAGTACTTC
CDR3: CASSYAGAEGYEQYF
D: -
J: TRBJ2-7
size: -
length: 15
V: TRBV6-5

DNA: TGTGCCAGCAGCCCCTTCCTTGGGGCGCTGACCTACGAGCAGTACTTC
CDR3: CASSPFLGALTYEQYF
D: -
J: TRBJ2-7
size: -
length: 16
V: TRBV7-6

DNA: TGTGCCAGTAGTCAGCTAGCGGGTACTCAAGAGACCCAGTACTTC
CDR3: CASSQLAGTQETQYF
D: TRBD2
J: TRBJ2-5
size: -
length: 15
V: TRBV19

DNA: TGTGCCACCAGCAGAGTCAAGGAATTGACAGATACGCAGTATTTT
CDR3: CATSRVKELTDTQYF
D: -
J: TRBJ2-3
size: -
length: 15
V: TRBV15

DNA: TGTGCCAGCAGCGGACAGGGGGCAGGCGCCCACAATGAGCAGTTCTTC
CDR3: CASSGQGAGAHNEQFF
D: TRBD1
J: TRBJ2-1
size: -
length: 16
V: TRBV9